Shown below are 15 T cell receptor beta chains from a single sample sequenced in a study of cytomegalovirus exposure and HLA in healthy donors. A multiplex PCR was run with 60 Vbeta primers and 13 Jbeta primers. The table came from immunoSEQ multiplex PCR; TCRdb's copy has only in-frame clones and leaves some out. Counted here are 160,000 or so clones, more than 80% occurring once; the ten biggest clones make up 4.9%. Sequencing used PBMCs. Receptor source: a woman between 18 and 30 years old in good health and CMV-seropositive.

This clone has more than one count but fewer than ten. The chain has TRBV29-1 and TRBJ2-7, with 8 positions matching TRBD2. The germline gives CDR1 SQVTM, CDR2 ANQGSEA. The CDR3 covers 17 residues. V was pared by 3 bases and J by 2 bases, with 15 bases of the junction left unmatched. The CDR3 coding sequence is TGCAGCGTTGAGTTGGTAAGGCAGCGGGGGCTTACCTACGAGCAGTACTTC. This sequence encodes CSVELVRQRGLTYEQYF.

For the CDR3, the DNA is TGTGCCAGCAGTAAAGCCCGGTCACCATATACGCAGTATTTT. Amino acids: CASSKARSPYTQYF. This chain joins TRBV6-5 and TRBJ2-3, with no clear D. Germline-derived CDR1 and CDR2 are MNHEY and SVGAGI. CDR3 length: 14 residues. The V and J ends lost 5 bases and 7 bases respectively, with 16 bases between them.

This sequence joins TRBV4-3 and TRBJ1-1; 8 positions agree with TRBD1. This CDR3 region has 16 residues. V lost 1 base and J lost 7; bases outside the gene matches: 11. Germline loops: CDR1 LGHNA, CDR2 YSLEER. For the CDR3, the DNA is TGCGCCAGCAGCCAAGGATGGGGAACAGGGGGATTTGAAGCTTTCTTT. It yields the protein CASSQGWGTGGFEAFF.

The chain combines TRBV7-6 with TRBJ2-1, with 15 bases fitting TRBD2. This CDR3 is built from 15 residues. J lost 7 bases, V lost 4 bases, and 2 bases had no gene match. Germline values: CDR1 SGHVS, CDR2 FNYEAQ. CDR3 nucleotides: TGTGCCAGCAGCTGGACTAGCGGGGGGGGGAATGAGCAGTTCTTC. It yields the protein CASSWTSGGGNEQFF.

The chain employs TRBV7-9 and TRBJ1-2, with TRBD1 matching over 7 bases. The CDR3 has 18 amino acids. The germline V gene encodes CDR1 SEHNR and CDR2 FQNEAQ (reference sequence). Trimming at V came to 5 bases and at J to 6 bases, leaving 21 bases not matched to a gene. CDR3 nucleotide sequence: TGTGCCAGCAGCGGCGAGAGGGACAGCACAGGATACGGGAATGGCTACACCTTC. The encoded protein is CASSGERDSTGYGNGYTF.

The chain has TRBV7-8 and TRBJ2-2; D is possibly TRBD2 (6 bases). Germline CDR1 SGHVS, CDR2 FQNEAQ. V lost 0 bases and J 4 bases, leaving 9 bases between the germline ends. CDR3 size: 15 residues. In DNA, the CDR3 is TGTGCCAGCAGCTTAGCGTCGGAGGGCACCGGGGAGCTGTTTTTT. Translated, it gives CASSLASEGTGELFF.

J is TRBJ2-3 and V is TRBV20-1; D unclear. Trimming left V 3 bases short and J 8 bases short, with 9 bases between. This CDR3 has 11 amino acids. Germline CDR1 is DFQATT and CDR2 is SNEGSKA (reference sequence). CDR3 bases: TGCAGTGCTAGTATCAGAAGTACGCAGTATTTT. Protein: CSASIRSTQYF.

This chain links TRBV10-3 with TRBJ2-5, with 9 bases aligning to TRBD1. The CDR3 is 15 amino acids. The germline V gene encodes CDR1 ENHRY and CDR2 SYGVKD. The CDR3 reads CDKYWDREDEETQYF. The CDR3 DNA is TGTGACAAATATTGGGACAGGGAAGACGAAGAGACCCAGTACTTC.

DNA for the CDR3: TGCGCCAGCAGCCAAGATTGGGCAGCCAAAAACATTCAGTACTTC. It encodes CASSQDWAAKNIQYF. V gene TRBV4-3 combines with J gene TRBJ2-4; D is unclear. V was clipped by 0 bases and J by 0 bases, with 6 bases between them. CDR3 length: 15 amino acids. CDR1 and CDR2 (germline): LGHNA, YSLEER.

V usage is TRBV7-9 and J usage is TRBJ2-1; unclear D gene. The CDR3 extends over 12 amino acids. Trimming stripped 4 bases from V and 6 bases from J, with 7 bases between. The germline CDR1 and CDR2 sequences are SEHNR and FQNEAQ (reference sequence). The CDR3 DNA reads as TGTGCCAGCAGCTCCATCAGCAATGAGCAGTTCTTC. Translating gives CASSSISNEQFF.

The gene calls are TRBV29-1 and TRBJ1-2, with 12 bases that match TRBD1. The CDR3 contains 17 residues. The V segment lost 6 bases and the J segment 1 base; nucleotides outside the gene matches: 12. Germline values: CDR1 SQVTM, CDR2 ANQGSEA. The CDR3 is CSVAGTGGSRRNYGYTF. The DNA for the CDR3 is TGCAGCGTCGCCGGGACAGGGGGCTCTCGCCGTAACTATGGCTACACCTTC.

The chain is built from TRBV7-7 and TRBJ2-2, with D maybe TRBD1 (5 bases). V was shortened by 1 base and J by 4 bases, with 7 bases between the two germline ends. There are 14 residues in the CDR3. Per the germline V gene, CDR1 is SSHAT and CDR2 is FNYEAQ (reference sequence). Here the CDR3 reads CASSLEQATGELFF. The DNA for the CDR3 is TGTGCCAGCAGCTTAGAACAGGCCACCGGGGAGCTGTTTTTT. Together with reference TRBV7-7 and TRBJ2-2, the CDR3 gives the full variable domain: GAGVSQSPRYKVTKRGQDVTLRCDPISSHATLYWYQQALGQGPEFLTYFNYEAQPDKSGLPSDRFSAERPEGSISTLTIQRTEQRDSAMYRCASSLEQATGELFFGEGSRLTVL.

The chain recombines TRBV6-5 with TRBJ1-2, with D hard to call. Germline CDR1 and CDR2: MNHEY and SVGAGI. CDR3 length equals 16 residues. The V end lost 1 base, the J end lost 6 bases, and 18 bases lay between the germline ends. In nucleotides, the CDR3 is TGTGCCAGCAGTTACTACCCTATAAGCGGGCCGGATGGCTACACCTTC. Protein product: CASSYYPISGPDGYTF.

CDR3 loop: CASSLEGLAGTHNEQFF. CDR3 nucleotides: TGTGCCAGCAGCTTGGAGGGGCTAGCGGGGACTCACAATGAGCAGTTCTTC. The chain uses TRBV11-1 and TRBJ2-1, with 9 bases identical to TRBD2. This CDR3 is 17 amino acids long. V trimming: 3 bases; J trimming: 5 bases; junction bases outside the gene matches: 11. CDR1 SGHAT and CDR2 FQDESV come from the germline V gene (reference sequence).

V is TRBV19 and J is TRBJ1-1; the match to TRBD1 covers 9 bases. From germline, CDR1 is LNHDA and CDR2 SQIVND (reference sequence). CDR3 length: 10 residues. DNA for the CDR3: TGTGCAACAAAGGGACAGGGTGCTTTCTTT. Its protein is CATKGQGAFF.